The sequence of this TCR beta chain was determined in a study of control samples from healthy donors and cancer patients (dated by TCRdb to 2020 to 2022). For this clone: Its binding antigen is unknown. Nothing much larger sits one base from this clone, and base qualities are not available.

The germline V gene gives CDR1 as SGHAT and CDR2 as FQNNGV. V is reduced by 5 bases and J by 1 base, leaving a spacing of 9 bases between them. The CDR3 goes from the cysteine to the phenylalanine over 13 residues. Solely the CDR3 DNA is kept, with 39 bases framed from the first base. Library creation used the immunoSEQ multiplex PCR assay. TCRdb mirrors the immuneACCESS table, restricted to in-frame sequences. Some clones are absent from its copies; in checked studies, under half trace to an unresolved V gene, and the reason for the others is unknown. The sample profile shows fewer than 200,000 clones; approximately 90% of them were found once. Clones ranked in the top ten supply 12% of the sample.

This clonotype was obtained from a man aged 25 to 40 in good health. Sequences were obtained from blood. The rearranged segments are TRBV11-2 and TRBJ2-7; TRBD2 might be the D gene, on 5 matching bases. The CDR3 has the sequence CASSRRGSYEQYF. The base sequence is TGTGCCAGCAGCCGCCGGGGATCCTACGAGCAGTACTTC. With all but the CDR3 taken from the reference TRBV11-2 and TRBJ2-7 genes, the full variable domain is: EAGVAQSPRYKIIEKRQSVAFWCNPISGHATLYWYQQILGQGPKLLIQFQNNGVVDDSQLPKDRFSAERLKGVDSTLKIQPAKLEDSAVYLCASSRRGSYEQYFGPGTRLTVT.